A selection of T cell receptor beta chains follows, all from one sample in a study of blood T cell repertoires in COVID-19. The repertoire was sequenced with immunoSEQ multiplex PCR; TCRdb's copy has only in-frame clones and lacks some. The sample contains around 300,000 clones, 80% to 90% of which appear only once. The sequencing input was PBMCs or T cells enriched from blood (not recorded which). These receptors were taken from a young man who had recovered from COVID-19. CDR3s include the opening cysteine and the closing phenylalanine or tryptophan. Each record gives: J gene, V gene, D gene, clone size, CDR3 protein, CDR3 DNA. The D gene is left open where the match is weak. The listing skips clone size in some rows; elsewhere it reads once, few, many or a size class.

J: TRBJ2-3
V: TRBV12-3/TRBV12-4
D: NA
size: NA
CDR3: CAQSRDGDTQYF
DNA: TGTGCCCAGTCCAGGGATGGAGATACGCAGTATTTT

J: TRBJ2-5
V: TRBV5-1
D: NA
size: NA
CDR3: CASSFGRDVQETQYF
DNA: TGCGCCAGCAGCTTCGGCAGGGATGTCCAAGAGACCCAGTACTTC

J: TRBJ1-1
V: TRBV24-1
D: TRBD1
size: NA
CDR3: CATSGWTGTGPNTEAFF
DNA: TGTGCCACCAGTGGTTGGACCGGGACAGGGCCCAACACTGAAGCTTTCTTT

J: TRBJ2-7
V: TRBV9
D: NA
size: NA
CDR3: CASSVGPAGEQYF
DNA: TGTGCCAGCAGCGTGGGACCCGCGGGGGAGCAGTACTTC

J: TRBJ1-4
V: TRBV6-5
D: TRBD1
size: NA
CDR3: CASRKGQGNEKLFF
DNA: TGTGCCAGCAGAAAGGGACAGGGGAATGAAAAACTGTTTTTT

J: TRBJ2-2
V: TRBV19
D: NA
size: NA
CDR3: CASSIGLAGWNTGELFF
DNA: TGTGCCAGTAGTATAGGGTTGGCAGGGTGGAACACCGGGGAGCTGTTTTTT

J: TRBJ2-7
V: TRBV11-2
D: TRBD1
size: NA
CDR3: CASSSMTGSEQYF
DNA: TGTGCCAGCAGCTCAATGACAGGGTCCGAGCAGTACTTC

J: TRBJ1-2
V: TRBV20-1
D: NA
size: NA
CDR3: CSASRDYGYTF
DNA: TGCAGTGCTAGCAGGGATTATGGCTACACCTTC

J: TRBJ2-3
V: TRBV19
D: NA
size: NA
CDR3: CASSRAHTDTQYF
DNA: TGTGCCAGTAGTAGGGCCCACACAGATACGCAGTATTTT

J: TRBJ2-3
V: TRBV7-9
D: TRBD2
size: NA
CDR3: CASSLGLAGGTDTQYF
DNA: TGTGCCAGCAGCTTGGGACTAGCGGGGGGCACAGATACGCAGTATTTT

J: TRBJ2-2
V: TRBV27
D: TRBD2
size: NA
CDR3: CASSLFPSGGAGGELFF
DNA: TGTGCCAGCAGTTTATTTCCTAGCGGGGGGGCTGGTGGGGAGCTGTTTTTT

J: TRBJ2-6
V: TRBV5-6
D: NA
size: NA
CDR3: CASSKATGSGANVLTF
DNA: TGTGCCAGCAGCAAAGCGACAGGATCTGGGGCCAACGTCCTGACTTTC

J: TRBJ1-6
V: TRBV4-1
D: NA
size: NA
CDR3: CASSQKKTGLKALHF
DNA: TGCGCCAGCAGCCAAAAAAAGACAGGTTTGAAAGCCCTCCACTTT

J: TRBJ1-5
V: TRBV24-1
D: NA
size: once
CDR3: CATSETGTKGNQPQHF
DNA: TGTGCCACCAGTGAGACCGGGACAAAAGGGAATCAGCCCCAGCATTTT

J: TRBJ2-5
V: TRBV24-1
D: NA
size: NA
CDR3: CATSDRGLGPRETQYF
DNA: TGTGCCACCAGTGATAGGGGTTTGGGTCCTCGGGAGACCCAGTACTTC

J: TRBJ2-5
V: TRBV5-4
D: NA
size: NA
CDR3: CASSFDGEETQYF
DNA: TGTGCCAGCAGCTTTGACGGGGAAGAGACCCAGTACTTC

J: TRBJ1-5
V: TRBV27
D: TRBD1
size: NA
CDR3: CASSLTTGTHQPQHF
DNA: TGTGCCAGCAGTTTAACGACAGGGACACATCAGCCCCAGCATTTT

J: TRBJ1-6
V: TRBV6-5
D: NA
size: NA
CDR3: CASSSPAGVDSPLHF
DNA: TGTGCCAGCAGTTCCCCAGCAGGGGTCGATTCACCCCTCCACTTT

J: TRBJ1-2
V: TRBV6-2/TRBV6-3
D: NA
size: NA
CDR3: CAIRPRVNYGYTF
DNA: TGTGCCATCCGCCCTCGGGTTAACTATGGCTACACCTTC

J: TRBJ2-1
V: TRBV9
D: TRBD2
size: NA
CDR3: CASSVEGRGSYNEQFF
DNA: TGTGCCAGCAGCGTAGAGGGGAGGGGTTCCTACAATGAGCAGTTCTTC

J: TRBJ1-2
V: TRBV25-1
D: TRBD1
size: few
CDR3: CASSEGTGDWYGYTF
DNA: TGTGCCAGCAGTGAAGGGACAGGGGATTGGTATGGCTACACCTTC

J: TRBJ1-5
V: TRBV19
D: NA
size: NA
CDR3: CASSMGGGASNQPQHF
DNA: TGTGCCAGTAGTATGGGCGGGGGCGCGAGCAATCAGCCCCAGCATTTT

J: TRBJ1-3
V: TRBV15
D: NA
size: NA
CDR3: CATSRDRGYHIYF
DNA: TGTGCCACCAGCAGAGATCGGGGGTATCACATATATTTT

J: TRBJ2-7
V: TRBV28
D: TRBD2
size: once
CDR3: CASSRKSGRGSYEQYF
DNA: TGTGCCAGCAGTCGCAAAAGCGGGAGGGGCTCCTACGAGCAGTACTTC

J: TRBJ2-5
V: TRBV11-2
D: TRBD2
size: NA
CDR3: CASSFAGDLETQYF
DNA: TGTGCCAGCAGCTTCGCGGGGGACCTAGAGACCCAGTACTTC

J: TRBJ2-1
V: TRBV2
D: TRBD2
size: NA
CDR3: CASRPGGDEQFF
DNA: TGTGCCAGCAGGCCCGGGGGGGATGAGCAGTTCTTC

J: TRBJ2-3
V: TRBV28
D: TRBD2
size: NA
CDR3: CATRLAGFTDTQYF
DNA: TGTGCCACCCGACTAGCGGGGTTCACAGATACGCAGTATTTT

J: TRBJ1-1
V: TRBV15
D: NA
size: NA
CDR3: CATTPTEGSYPFF
DNA: TGTGCCACCACCCCAACTGAGGGATCTTATCCTTTCTTT

J: TRBJ1-2
V: TRBV2
D: NA
size: NA
CDR3: CASSEEGRGPANYGYTF
DNA: TGTGCCAGCAGTGAAGAAGGAAGGGGTCCAGCTAACTATGGCTACACCTTC

J: TRBJ2-7
V: TRBV27
D: TRBD1
size: NA
CDR3: CASSLETGGSYEQYF
DNA: TGTGCCAGCAGTTTAGAGACAGGGGGGTCCTACGAGCAGTACTTC

J: TRBJ2-1
V: TRBV4-2
D: TRBD1
size: few
CDR3: CASSLGTGGREQFF
DNA: TGTGCCAGCAGCCTGGGGACAGGGGGGCGTGAGCAGTTCTTC

J: TRBJ1-6
V: TRBV7-9
D: NA
size: NA
CDR3: CASSKPGSDSPLHF
DNA: TGTGCCAGCAGCAAACCCGGGTCTGATTCACCCCTCCACTTT

J: TRBJ2-7
V: TRBV5-5
D: NA
size: NA
CDR3: CASSWGLGYEQYF
DNA: TGTGCCAGCAGCTGGGGACTCGGATACGAGCAGTACTTC

J: TRBJ1-2
V: TRBV27
D: NA
size: NA
CDR3: CASSFSLGFLGYTF
DNA: TGTGCCAGCAGTTTCTCCTTGGGCTTTTTGGGCTACACCTTC

J: TRBJ2-7
V: TRBV10-3
D: TRBD1
size: NA
CDR3: CAISDVDRAPYEQYF
DNA: TGTGCCATCAGTGATGTGGACAGGGCCCCCTACGAGCAGTACTTC

J: TRBJ2-7
V: TRBV5-5
D: TRBD2
size: NA
CDR3: CASSAGGSYEQYF
DNA: TGTGCCAGCAGCGCGGGGGGCTCCTACGAGCAGTACTTC

J: TRBJ1-6
V: TRBV28
D: TRBD1
size: NA
CDR3: CASSLDGTGNSPLHF
DNA: TGTGCCAGCAGTTTAGATGGGACAGGCAATTCACCCCTCCACTTT